Given below is one T cell receptor beta chain in context. Its antigen remains unidentified. Every cDNA TCR molecule received its own unique molecular identifier. TCRdb re-analysed the 5' RACE reads in MiXCR, keeping a single row per CDR3 protein. The sample shows approximately 92,000 distinct CDR3 sequences, roughly 12% of them seen only once. The data were taken from a study of spatial heterogeneity in lung cancer. Study summary: Detection of beta-chain sequences consistently exceeded that of alpha-chain sequences. Findings and caveats of the study: The study found ubiquitous expanded tumor TCRs in blood more at resection than follow-up.

The J segment lost 0 bases and the V segment lost 4 bases, leaving 9 bases of the junction unmatched. The germline gives CDR1 SEHNR, CDR2 FQNEAQ (reference sequence). This CDR3 spans 17 amino acids. Documented time point: sample taken at primary tumor resection. Sequencing covered unsorted whole RNA taken from tumor, nontumor lung or frozen PBMC. Patients with untreated early-stage non-small cell lung cancer, numbering 72, were the donors. Sequenced material: PBMCs, taken at surgery. This rearrangement joins TRBV7-9 to TRBJ2-1, with 7 bases identical to TRBD1. The sequence was obtained from a male donor with early-stage non-small cell lung cancer. In DNA form, the CDR3 reads TGTGCCAGCAGCTCACTCTCAGGGGGAAGCTCCTACAATGAGCAGTTCTTC. Translating gives CASSSLSGGSSYNEQFF.